The entry below gives a single TCR beta chain sequence along with its context. CDR3 length equals 14 residues. Germline CDR1 reads MDHEN; CDR2 reads SYDVKM. Trimming removed 6 bases at V and 0 bases at J, with 12 bases between. In the original processing: Amplification of reference gene primers was used by the study to estimate nucleated cell counts. Method: immunoSEQ multiplex PCR; TCRdb's copy keeps in-frame clones and lacks some. The D gene and trimming were derived from the DNA, and the V and J assignments and clone size from that table. The repertoire has roughly 350,000 clones, roughly 90% of them found once; the top ten carry 4%. This entry is derived from a study of blood T cell repertoires in COVID-19. Overall study: Nucleic acid was either cDNA or gDNA, and it came from T cells, B-cell-depleted T cells, or PBMCs.

This sequence joins TRBV28 and TRBJ2-7; D is perhaps TRBD2 (6 bases). This receptor was obtained from a woman in her 50s with active or convalescent COVID-19. Sequencing was carried out using peripheral blood. CDR3 sequence reads: CASSYSGSSYEQYF. The CDR3 DNA is TGTGCCAGCAGCTATAGCGGAAGCTCCTACGAGCAGTACTTC.